Each of the 30 T cell receptor beta chains below was sequenced from the same sample in a study of cytomegalovirus exposure and HLA in healthy donors. This PCR relied on a set of 60 Vbeta primers and 13 Jbeta primers. Data came from immunoSEQ multiplex PCR; TCRdb stores just in-frame clones and leaves some out. The sample has roughly 240,000 clones, about 85% seen once; the top ten hold about 0.25%. The material sequenced was PBMCs. The origin of the receptors is a girl aged 2 to 9 in good health and CMV-seronegative.

The chain employs TRBV15 and TRBJ2-3; 9 bases are shared with TRBD2. CDR1 and CDR2 from the germline V gene are LNHNV and YYDKDF (reference sequence). The CDR3 has 17 amino acids. V shed 2 bases, J shed 0 bases, and the junction held 6 bases outside the gene matches. CDR3 sequence reads: CATSRIAGGTSTDTQYF. Written as DNA, the CDR3 is TGTGCCACCAGCAGAATTGCGGGAGGGACTAGCACAGATACGCAGTATTTT.

In its sample, this clone was seen a few times. The gene calls are TRBV6-1 and TRBJ1-2, with D possibly being TRBD1 (6 bases). The CDR3 is 13 amino acids. Trimming took 4 bases from V and 8 from J, leaving 14 bases between them. Per the germline V gene, CDR1 is MNHNS and CDR2 is SASEGT. The DNA for the CDR3 is TGTGCCAGCAGTGTCCAGGGGACGGGGGGCTACACCTTC. It yields the protein CASSVQGTGGYTF.

The rearrangement joins TRBV2 to TRBJ2-7, with D unresolved. V was cut by 4 bases and J by 1 base, with 2 bases left in between. The CDR3 runs 11 residues. Looked up from germline, CDR1 is SNHLY and CDR2 is FYNNEI. This CDR3 is CASSVSYEQYF. The CDR3 DNA follows: TGTGCCAGCAGTGTATCCTACGAGCAGTACTTC.

This clone came up once. The rearrangement links TRBV7-3 to TRBJ2-5; a weak D match, TRBD2 (7 bases). CDR1 is SGHTA and CDR2 is FQGTGA in the germline V gene. V gave up 5 bases and J gave up 4 bases, with 17 bases separating them. CDR3 length equals 15 residues. Here the CDR3 DNA reads TGTGCCAGCAGCCGGGGGGCCGATTCATTAGAGACCCAGTACTTC. Protein: CASSRGADSLETQYF. The variable domain in full, with the rest retrieved from reference TRBV7-3 and TRBJ2-5, is GAGVSQTPSNKVTEKGKYVELRCDPISGHTALYWYRQSLGQGPEFLIYFQGTGAADDSGLPNDRFFAVRPEGSVSTLKIQRTERGDSAVYLCASSRGADSLETQYFGPGTRLLVL.

This chain uses TRBV9 with TRBJ2-7; 8 bases map to TRBD1. Looked up from germline, CDR1 is SGDLS and CDR2 is YYNGEE. The V segment lost 0 bases and the J segment 0 bases; nucleotides outside the gene matches: 2. The CDR3 extends over 15 amino acids. CDR3 nucleotide sequence: TGTGCCAGCAGCGTAGGGACAGGGACCTCCTACGAGCAGTACTTC. It yields the protein CASSVGTGTSYEQYF. The full variable domain, completed using reference TRBV9 and TRBJ2-7, is DSGVTQTPKHLITATGQRVTLRCSPRSGDLSVYWYQQSLDQGLQFLIQYYNGEERAKGNILERFSAQQFPDLHSELNLSSLELGDSALYFCASSVGTGTSYEQYFGPGTRLTVT.

This clone was seen a single time. The chain carries TRBV7-9 and TRBJ2-3, with TRBD2 identical over 10 bases. Unmatched junction bases numbered 9, after V lost 7 bases and J lost 8 bases. CDR1 is SEHNR, CDR2 FQNEAQ, per germline (reference sequence). This CDR3 comprises 14 residues. DNA for the CDR3: TGTGCCAGCACGGGAAGCGGGGGGGGAGGTACGCAGTATTTT. This codes for CASTGSGGGGTQYF.

This chain connects TRBV4-2 to TRBJ2-7; D is unclear. CDR3 length: 13 amino acids. Deletions cut 0 bases from V and 7 bases from J, with 10 bases between. Germline CDR1 LGHNA, CDR2 YNFKEQ. The CDR3 region is CASSQEALREQYF. CDR3 coding DNA: TGTGCCAGCAGCCAAGAAGCGCTTAGGGAGCAGTACTTC.

This clone was seen only a few times. This chain joins TRBV6-5 and TRBJ2-1, with 7 bases matching TRBD1. With V trimmed by 6 bases and J by 4 bases, 9 bases remained unmatched. The CDR3 extends over 15 amino acids. CDR1 MNHEY and CDR2 SVGAGI come from the germline V gene. The CDR3 here is CASSVGTALYNEQFF. The CDR3 coding sequence is TGTGCCAGCAGCGTCGGGACAGCACTTTACAATGAGCAGTTCTTC.

This clone was seen a single time. The V call is TRBV2, the J call TRBJ1-2, with a possible D match to TRBD1 (5 bases). V was clipped by 8 bases and J by 4 bases, with 14 bases between them. Germline-derived CDR1 and CDR2 are SNHLY and FYNNEI. The CDR3 has 13 residues. CDR3 DNA sequence: TGTGCCAGCGGATGGGACTCTAGCTATGGCTACACCTTC. Its translation is CASGWDSSYGYTF.

The chain uses TRBV27 and TRBJ1-2; a weak D match, TRBD1 (6 bases). This CDR3 spans 13 amino acids. V was pared by 3 bases and J by 2 bases, with 7 bases between. Germline V gene data show CDR1 as MNHEY and CDR2 as SMNVEV (reference sequence). The CDR3 DNA sequence: TGTGCCAGCAGTTTTGACAGGAACTATGGCTACACCTTC. Protein sequence: CASSFDRNYGYTF.

J is TRBJ2-7 and V is TRBV7-2, with D perhaps TRBD1 (5 bases). The CDR3 is made up of 12 amino acids. The ends were cut back, 3 bases at V and 7 bases at J, with 10 bases in the middle. Germline loops: CDR1 SGHTA, CDR2 FQGNSA. The CDR3 loop is CASSLDTREQYF. CDR3 bases: TGTGCCAGCAGCTTGGACACACGGGAGCAGTACTTC.

The chain is built from TRBV15 and TRBJ2-5, with 7 bases aligning to TRBD2. Trimming took 2 bases from V and 5 from J; bases not matched to a gene: 8. The CDR3 consists of 15 residues. The germline V gene has CDR1 LNHNV and CDR2 YYDKDF (reference sequence). The CDR3 DNA reads TGTGCCACCAGCAGAATCCGGGACTATGGGGAGACCCAGTACTTC. This codes for CATSRIRDYGETQYF.

The V gene is TRBV19, the J gene TRBJ1-6; TRBD1 matches 7 bases. Germline-derived CDR1 and CDR2 are LNHDA and SQIVND (reference sequence). J was trimmed by 10 bases and V by 4 bases; bases with no gene match: 7. The CDR3 has 14 residues. CDR3 loop: CASSTYRGRSPLHF. The CDR3, as DNA: TGTGCCAGTAGTACCTACAGGGGTAGGTCACCCCTCCACTTT.

In DNA, the CDR3 is TGTGCCAGCGGGGTAACGGGACTCTACGAGCAGTACTTC. Translating it yields CASGVTGLYEQYF. V gene TRBV2 combines with J gene TRBJ2-7, with D perhaps matching TRBD2 (6 bases). Germline CDR1 reads SNHLY; CDR2 reads FYNNEI. V was shortened by 8 bases and J by 3 bases, with 14 bases between the two germline ends. There are 13 residues in the CDR3.

J is TRBJ1-4 and V is TRBV2, with a tentative D call TRBD1 (6 bases). In germline, CDR1 is SNHLY, CDR2 FYNNEI. With 4 bases removed from V and 8 bases from J, the gap between germline ends came to 17 bases. The CDR3 consists of 15 residues. Here the CDR3 reads CASSVGTPSREKLFF. CDR3 DNA sequence: TGTGCCAGCAGTGTGGGGACACCTTCGAGAGAAAAACTGTTTTTT.

V is TRBV21-1 and J is TRBJ1-5; the D call in the table, TRBD1, was not verified against the DNA. TRBV21-1 is marked as a pseudogene. The CDR3 is made up of 15 amino acids. CDR3 region: CASSKTGDSNQPQHF. The CDR3 region has the DNA TGTGCCAGCAGCAAGACAGGGGATAGCAATCAGCCCCAGCATTTT.

The chain is built from TRBV30 and TRBJ2-2, with 9 bases lining up with TRBD2. This CDR3 is 17 amino acids long. The J segment lost 0 bases and the V segment lost 2 bases, leaving 7 bases of the junction unmatched. Germline CDR1 and CDR2: GTSNPN and SVGIG (reference sequence). CDR3 coding DNA: TGTGCCTGGAGTCTCCCGGGACTAGCAGCGAACACCGGGGAGCTGTTTTTT. Encoded protein: CAWSLPGLAANTGELFF.

This chain uses TRBV19 with TRBJ2-1; TRBD2 matches 8 bases. The V gene's germline CDR1 is LNHDA and CDR2 SQIVND (reference sequence). V gave up 6 bases and J gave up 0 bases; unmatched junction bases: 10. The CDR3 loop spans 17 amino acids. CDR3 DNA sequence: TGTGCCAGTAGACCTCTTTCTGCGGGGGGCTCCTACAATGAGCAGTTCTTC. Protein product: CASRPLSAGGSYNEQFF.

The chain joins TRBV30 to TRBJ2-3; 9 bases are shared with TRBD2. J was trimmed by 2 bases and V by 2 bases; bases with no gene match: 8. Looked up from germline, CDR1 is GTSNPN and CDR2 is SVGIG (reference sequence). This CDR3 contains 16 residues. The CDR3 sequence is CAWSRQAGGITDTQYF. The CDR3 DNA reads as TGTGCCTGGAGTAGGCAAGCGGGGGGTATCACAGATACGCAGTATTTT.

This chain uses TRBV7-2 with TRBJ2-7; D is possibly TRBD2 (5 bases). The CDR3 consists of 11 residues. Trimming took off 8 bases at V and 4 bases at J, with 9 bases between the two ends. Germline CDR1 reads SGHTA; CDR2 reads FQGNSA. CDR3 residues: CASGGGYEQYF. The CDR3 nucleotides read TGTGCCAGCGGAGGAGGTTACGAGCAGTACTTC.

In regard to this clone: The junction and the germline gene differ at one end; a read error may be behind it. The CDR3 DNA is TGTGCCGGCAGTATGGGACAGAACACTGAAGCTTTCTTT. It specifies CAGSMGQNTEAFF. The chain is built from TRBV6-5 and TRBJ1-1; a weak D match, TRBD1 (6 bases). The CDR3 consists of 13 residues. Germline lookup yields CDR1 MNHEY and CDR2 SVGAGI.

V is TRBV2 and J is TRBJ2-7; no clear D gene. CDR1 SNHLY and CDR2 FYNNEI come from the germline V gene. Between the trimmed V and J ends, which lost 7 bases and 4 bases, there was a span of 11 bases. The CDR3 consists of 12 residues. The CDR3: CASTVLSYEQYF. CDR3 DNA sequence: TGTGCCAGCACCGTACTGAGTTACGAGCAGTACTTC.

J is TRBJ2-7 and V is TRBV11-3; D is possibly TRBD2 (5 bases). This CDR3 has 14 residues. The germline gives CDR1 SGHNT, CDR2 YENEEA. Trimming shortened V by 0 bases and J by 3 bases, and 9 bases separated the two germline ends. CDR3 bases: TGTGCCAGCAGCTTAGAGTACGGGAACTACGAGCAGTACTTC. Its protein product is CASSLEYGNYEQYF.

This chain joins TRBV10-2 and TRBJ2-7; perhaps TRBD2 as D (6 bases). The germline V gene has CDR1 WSHSY and CDR2 SAAADI. The CDR3 loop spans 15 amino acids. V was cut by 1 base and J by 2 bases, with 12 bases left in between. CDR3 amino acids: CASSEWVADPYEQYF. Here the CDR3 DNA reads TGCGCCAGCAGTGAGTGGGTAGCGGACCCCTACGAGCAGTACTTC.

This clone is a singleton in its sample. The chain has TRBV5-1 and TRBJ2-7, with 8 bases lining up with TRBD2. Unmatched junction bases numbered 9, after V lost 4 bases and J lost 0 bases. This CDR3 is 16 amino acids long. In germline, CDR1 is SGHRS, CDR2 YFSETQ. The CDR3 reads CASSPVAGRSSYEQYF. CDR3 sequence (DNA): TGCGCCAGCAGCCCTGTAGCGGGGCGGAGCTCCTACGAGCAGTACTTC.

The chain joins TRBV9 to TRBJ2-1, with D tentatively TRBD2 (6 bases). The germline V and J ends were trimmed by 3 bases and 0 bases, with 10 bases remaining between them. Germline assignment: CDR1 SGDLS and CDR2 YYNGEE. The CDR3 totals 15 residues. The chain's CDR3 is CASSDVAVSYNEQFF. CDR3 in DNA: TGTGCCAGCAGCGACGTAGCGGTCTCCTACAATGAGCAGTTCTTC.

V usage is TRBV7-9 and J usage is TRBJ1-1; D gene ambiguous. CDR1 is SEHNR, CDR2 FQNEAQ, per germline (reference sequence). V was cut by 0 bases and J by 7 bases, with 9 bases left in between. The CDR3 covers 13 residues. This chain's CDR3 is CASSLAGGVEAFF. CDR3 sequence (DNA): TGTGCCAGCAGCTTAGCTGGCGGAGTTGAAGCTTTCTTT.

Here the CDR3 DNA reads TGTGCCAGCAGCCAACCGGGACAGGCGGGTGGTGAGCAGTTCTTC. Encoded protein: CASSQPGQAGGEQFF. The rearrangement links TRBV7-9 to TRBJ2-1, with 8 bases fitting TRBD1. The CDR3 is 15 residues long. V trimming: 5 bases; J trimming: 9 bases; junction bases outside the gene matches: 12. Per the germline V gene, CDR1 is SEHNR and CDR2 is FQNEAQ (reference sequence).

With regard to this clone: Sequence at one end of the junction differs from germline and may be a read error. The rearrangement uses TRBV9 and TRBJ1-2, with 8 bases matching TRBD1. Germline CDR1 is SGDLS and CDR2 is YYNGEE. The CDR3 consists of 11 residues. CDR3 coding DNA: TGTGCCAGCAGCACACCGGACAGGGTCCCCTTC. Translated: CASSTPDRVPF.

The chain employs TRBV5-1 and TRBJ2-5; TRBD2 matches at 12 bases. CDR1 is SGHRS, CDR2 YFSETQ, per germline. CDR3 length: 17 amino acids. J gave up 4 bases and V 2 bases, and 9 bases lay outside the gene matches. This CDR3 is CASSFGLAGFEGETQYF. CDR3 sequence (DNA): TGCGCCAGCAGCTTCGGACTAGCGGGATTTGAGGGAGAGACCCAGTACTTC.